This TCR beta chain was profiled in a study of regulatory T cells in long-lasting Graves disease. Study context: Newly diagnosed Graves' patients took antithyroid drugs under 3 months. Study-wide findings and caveats: Repertoires from persistent disease leaned toward TRBV28, TRBJ1-2 and TRBJ2-5. A greater number of public clonotypes (under 3,000) was shared by persistent patients than by new patients (about 880).

Building of the TCR beta libraries involved iRepertoire HTBI primers and Arm-PCR of CDR3 regions. TCRdb reprocessed the multiplex PCR reads via MiXCR and lists one record per CDR3 protein. The sample includes 250,000 or so distinct CDR3 sequences, around 20% of them seen just once. This clonotype was observed at least ten times. The target antigen is unknown. Time point noted: newly diagnosed GD, antithyroid drugs for less than 3 months. Isolated PBMC RNA provided the starting material for the TCR library. CDR1 is KGHSH and CDR2 is LQKENI in the germline V gene. This CDR3 is 15 amino acids long. V lost 2 bases to trimming and J lost 5 bases, with 14 bases between them.

The rearrangement joins TRBV18 to TRBJ2-3; no firm D call. This clonotype was sampled from a female donor with Graves disease. Sequencing was performed on peripheral blood mononuclear cells (PBMCs), taken at new diagnosis, from a patient treated with antithyroid drugs. The CDR3 sequence is CASSPWSPTQDTQYF. CDR3 DNA: TGTGCCAGCTCACCATGGTCGCCCACCCAAGATACGCAGTATTTT.